These T cell receptor beta chains were read from a single sample in a study of human T cells and chemical hapten exposure. TCRdb ran MiXCR on the RACE reads and lists one entry per CDR3 protein. The sample gives roughly 250,000 distinct CDR3 sequences, 7.5% to 9% of which show up once; 2.3% is in the top ten. The specimen comprised whole blood, sampled in connection with sensitization to the hapten diphenylcyclopropenone (DPC). These TCRs come from a woman in her thirties or forties with alopecia areata. Some clones in this sample may be carry-over from other donors' samples. Both conserved end residues are part of each CDR3. Fields, in order: J gene, D gene, V gene, clone size, CDR3 protein, CDR3 DNA. A D gene is named only where the DNA matches it firmly. Only part of the rows carry a size: once, few, many, or a class if the clone is expanded.

TRBJ1-1,NA,TRBV6-2/TRBV6-3,NA,CASRRALNTEAFF,TGTGCCAGCAGACGGGCCTTGAACACTGAAGCTTTCTTT
TRBJ2-2,NA,TRBV27,few,CASRKGQNTGELFF,TGTGCCAGCCGGAAGGGGCAGAACACCGGGGAGCTGTTTTTT
TRBJ2-5,NA,TRBV2,NA,CASSDQITQETQYF,TGTGCCAGCAGCGATCAGATAACCCAAGAGACCCAGTACTTC
TRBJ2-2,NA,TRBV28,NA,CASRNTNTGELFF,TGTGCCAGCCGCAATACGAACACCGGGGAGCTGTTTTTT
TRBJ2-3,TRBD2,TRBV9,few,CASSVVGLAHTFGDTQYF,TGTGCCAGCAGCGTAGTGGGACTAGCGCATACCTTCGGAGATACGCAGTATTTT
TRBJ2-3,NA,TRBV7-7,NA,CASSLTGGNTQYF,TGTGCTAGCAGCTTAACTGGAGGGAATACGCAGTATTTT
TRBJ1-2,NA,TRBV7-9,many,CASSLAGSYGYTF,TGTGCCAGCAGCTTAGCGGGCAGCTATGGCTACACCTTC
TRBJ2-4,NA,TRBV7-2,NA,CASSLGLGAAKNIQYF,TGTGCCAGCAGCTTAGGATTGGGGGCGGCCAAAAACATTCAGTACTTC
TRBJ1-2,NA,TRBV12-5,NA,CASALQGVGGYTF,TGTGCTAGTGCCTTGCAAGGGGTAGGTGGCTACACCTTC
TRBJ2-2,NA,TRBV7-2,few,CASSLVANTGELFF,TGTGCCAGCAGCTTAGTCGCTAACACCGGGGAGCTGTTTTTT
TRBJ1-1,NA,TRBV29-1,few,CSGSGTMNTEAFF,TGCAGCGGCTCCGGGACAATGAACACTGAAGCTTTCTTT
TRBJ1-4,NA,TRBV6-5,few,CASSVTGGNEKLFF,TGTGCCAGCAGTGTGACAGGCGGTAATGAAAAACTGTTTTTT
TRBJ1-1,NA,TRBV7-3,many,CASSVQMNTEAFF,TGTGCCAGCAGCGTCCAGATGAACACTGAAGCTTTCTTT
TRBJ2-1,TRBD2,TRBV14,few,CASSQLLAGGNEQFF,TGTGCCAGCAGCCAACTACTAGCGGGAGGAAATGAGCAGTTCTTC
TRBJ2-3,NA,TRBV5-5,NA,CASSLSIPVGDTQYF,TGTGCCAGCAGCCTCTCCATTCCAGTAGGAGATACGCAGTATTTT
TRBJ1-1,NA,TRBV11-2,few,CASSPLPRATEAFF,TGTGCCAGCAGCCCCCTTCCCCGAGCTACTGAAGCTTTCTTT
TRBJ2-2,NA,TRBV7-8,many,CASSLNRGAGELFF,TGTGCCAGCAGCTTAAATCGAGGCGCCGGGGAGCTGTTTTTT
TRBJ1-2,NA,TRBV28,few,CASSSGSFYYGYTF,TGTGCCAGCAGTTCAGGGTCTTTCTACTATGGCTACACCTTC
TRBJ2-3,NA,TRBV5-1,few,CASSLRTISTDTQYF,TGCGCCAGCAGCTTGAGGACTATTAGCACAGATACGCAGTATTTT
TRBJ2-3,NA,TRBV20-1,NA,CSARGASSSTDTQYF,TGCAGTGCTAGAGGGGCGTCCTCTAGCACAGATACGCAGTATTTT
TRBJ2-7,NA,TRBV6-5,NA,CASSFHQLRDRYEQYF,TGTGCCAGCAGTTTCCATCAACTGAGGGATCGCTACGAGCAGTACTTC
TRBJ2-7,NA,TRBV28,many,CASTRTGEQYF,TGTGCCAGCACCCGGACCGGGGAGCAGTACTTC
TRBJ2-3,NA,TRBV6-4,NA,CASSEQGPDTQYF,TGTGCCAGCAGTGAACAAGGGCCAGATACGCAGTATTTT
TRBJ1-2,NA,TRBV27,many,CASSTRLALRNYGYTF,TGTGCCAGCAGTACGCGCCTGGCGTTACGTAACTATGGCTACACCTTC
TRBJ1-5,TRBD1,TRBV29-1,NA,CSVESGGVGQPQHF,TGCAGCGTTGAATCAGGGGGAGTTGGTCAGCCCCAGCATTTT
TRBJ2-7,NA,TRBV5-1,NA,CASSLSSGTSYEQYF,TGCGCCAGCAGCTTAAGTAGCGGAACCTCCTACGAGCAGTACTTC
TRBJ2-5,TRBD2,TRBV28,few,CASSLGLAGGTRSQTQYF,TGTGCCAGCAGTTTGGGACTAGCGGGAGGGACCAGATCGCAGACCCAGTACTTC
TRBJ1-5,NA,TRBV20-1,few,CSAFSTAGGYQPQHF,TGCAGTGCTTTTTCAACCGCCGGGGGGTACCAGCCCCAGCATTTT
TRBJ2-1,NA,TRBV6-6,few,CASSRPLSLESSYNEQFF,TGTGCCAGCAGCCGCCCTTTAAGTCTAGAGAGCTCCTACAATGAGCAGTTCTTC
TRBJ2-2,NA,TRBV7-8,few,CASRPETGEGGELFF,TGTGCCAGCAGGCCCGAAACAGGGGAGGGCGGGGAGCTGTTTTTT